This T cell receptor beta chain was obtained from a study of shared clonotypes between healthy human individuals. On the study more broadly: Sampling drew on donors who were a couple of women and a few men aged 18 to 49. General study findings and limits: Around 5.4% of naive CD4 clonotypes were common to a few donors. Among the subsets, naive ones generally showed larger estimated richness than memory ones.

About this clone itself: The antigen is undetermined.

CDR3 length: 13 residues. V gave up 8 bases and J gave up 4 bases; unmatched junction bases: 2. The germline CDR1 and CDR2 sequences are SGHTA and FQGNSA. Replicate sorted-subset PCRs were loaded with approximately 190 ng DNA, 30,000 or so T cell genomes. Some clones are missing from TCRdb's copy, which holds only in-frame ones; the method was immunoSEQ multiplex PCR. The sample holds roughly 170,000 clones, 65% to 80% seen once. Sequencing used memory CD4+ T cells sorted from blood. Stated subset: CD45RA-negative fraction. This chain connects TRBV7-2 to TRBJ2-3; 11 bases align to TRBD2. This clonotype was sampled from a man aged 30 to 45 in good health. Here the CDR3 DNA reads TGTGCCAGCCGACTAGCGGGATCAGATACGCAGTATTTT. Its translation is CASRLAGSDTQYF.